Listed below are T cell receptor beta chains from one sample, sequenced in a study of T-cell memory formation after mild COVID-19. TCRdb analysed the 5' RACE reads with MiXCR anew, one entry per CDR3 protein. The table lists under 300,000 distinct CDR3 sequences, roughly 15% of them singletons. Sequencing was performed on PBMCs or a T cell subset sorted from them (not recorded which). The origin of the receptors is a man aged 18 to 30 who had mild COVID-19 (a few samples of this study predate the infection). Cell type and time point are not known. Both conserved end residues are part of each CDR3. Fields, in order: V gene, clone size, CDR3 length, D gene, J gene, CDR3 protein, CDR3 DNA. D genes are given only for firm matches. Rows may omit the clone size; those that give it use once, few, many or a size class.

>TRBV6-6|few|14|NA|TRBJ1-1
CASSAPSSNTEAFF
TGTGCCAGCAGTGCCCCATCTTCGAACACTGAAGCTTTCTTT
>TRBV29-1|NA|13|NA|TRBJ2-3
CSVGGAPTDTQYF
TGCAGCGTTGGTGGGGCCCCCACAGATACGCAGTATTTT
>TRBV7-2|many|14|NA|TRBJ2-3
CASSLGGLRDTQYF
TGTGCCAGCAGCTTAGGCGGGCTGCGGGATACGCAGTATTTT
>TRBV10-3|NA|15|TRBD1|TRBJ1-5
CAIRRTGGGNQPQHF
TGTGCCATCAGACGGACAGGGGGCGGCAATCAGCCCCAGCATTTT
>TRBV20-1|many|12|NA|TRBJ1-5
CSAMDRNQPQHF
TGCAGTGCTATGGACCGTAATCAGCCCCAGCATTTT
>TRBV4-1|NA|13|NA|TRBJ2-5
CASSQGPRETQYF
TGCGCCAGCAGCCAAGGACCTCGGGAGACCCAGTACTTC
>TRBV12-3/TRBV12-4|few|13|NA|TRBJ1-5
CASSFQEGWPQHF
TGTGCCAGCAGTTTTCAAGAGGGATGGCCCCAGCATTTT
>TRBV12-3/TRBV12-4|NA|13|TRBD2|TRBJ2-5
CASRPTSAQTQYF
TGTGCCAGCAGACCGACTAGCGCACAGACCCAGTACTTC
>TRBV24-1|NA|14|NA|TRBJ2-2
CATSQGVGTGELFF
TGTGCCACCAGCCAAGGCGTGGGTACCGGGGAGCTGTTTTTT
>TRBV7-9|few|15|TRBD1|TRBJ2-3
CASSSNRGKEDTQYF
TGTGCCAGCAGCTCTAACAGGGGGAAGGAAGATACGCAGTATTTT
>TRBV18|many|15|NA|TRBJ2-3
CASSPVGQGTDTQYF
TGTGCCAGCTCACCGGTCGGGCAGGGCACAGATACGCAGTATTTT
>TRBV6-2/TRBV6-3|NA|15|TRBD2|TRBJ2-3
CASKPTSPAGDTQYF
TGTGCCAGCAAACCGACCTCCCCAGCGGGGGATACGCAGTATTTT
>TRBV5-1|NA|14|TRBD1|TRBJ2-5
CASILGQGQETQYF
TGCGCCAGCATCCTCGGACAGGGGCAAGAGACCCAGTACTTC
>TRBV6-4|few|14|TRBD1|TRBJ2-1
CATREDRGIGEQFF
TGTGCCACCAGGGAGGACAGGGGTATTGGTGAGCAGTTCTTC
>TRBV5-1|few|14|TRBD1|TRBJ1-2
CASSPGQGMVGYTF
TGCGCCAGCAGCCCGGGACAGGGGATGGTTGGCTACACCTTC
>TRBV6-2/TRBV6-3|NA|13|NA|TRBJ2-5
CASRGHNQETQYF
TGTGCCAGCAGGGGACACAATCAAGAGACCCAGTACTTC
>TRBV9|few|15|NA|TRBJ2-5
CASSAGAAIQETQYF
TGTGCCAGCAGCGCCGGCGCCGCAATACAAGAGACCCAGTACTTC
>TRBV7-2|few|14|NA|TRBJ2-1
CASSPGRSYNEQFF
TGTGCCAGCAGCCCCGGAAGATCCTACAATGAGCAGTTCTTC
>TRBV11-2|few|15|NA|TRBJ2-2
CASSLPGAGTGELFF
TGTGCCAGCAGCCTCCCAGGGGCGGGGACCGGGGAGCTGTTTTTT
>TRBV18|many|14|NA|TRBJ2-7
CASSPSQGPYEQYF
TGTGCCAGCTCACCATCTCAGGGGCCCTACGAGCAGTACTTC
>TRBV6-5|NA|14|NA|TRBJ1-1
CASRDGWGNTEAFF
TGTGCCAGCAGGGACGGCTGGGGAAACACTGAAGCTTTCTTT
>TRBV19|NA|16|NA|TRBJ2-3
CASSMGGMSGTDTQYF
TGTGCCAGTAGTATGGGGGGCATGTCGGGCACAGATACGCAGTATTTT
>TRBV18|NA|13|NA|TRBJ2-2
CAGSPPGTGELFF
TGTGCCGGCTCACCACCGGGCACCGGGGAGCTGTTTTTT
>TRBV10-3|once|16|TRBD1|TRBJ1-4
CAISETTTGGNEKLFF
TGTGCCATCAGTGAGACTACGACAGGGGGGAATGAAAAACTGTTTTTT
>TRBV20-1|many|14|TRBD1|TRBJ1-2
CSARPGQGARGYTF
TGCAGTGCTAGACCGGGACAGGGGGCGCGGGGCTACACCTTC
>TRBV21-1|NA|15|NA|TRBJ1-5
CASSKKSFLGKPQHF
TGTGCCAGCAGCAAAAAGTCCTTTCTTGGAAAGCCCCAGCATTTT
>TRBV7-8|few|17|TRBD2|TRBJ2-5
CASSLVITSGGRETQYF
TGTGCCAGCAGCTTAGTCATAACTAGCGGGGGTAGGGAGACCCAGTACTTC
>TRBV6-5|few|15|NA|TRBJ2-1
CASSYAQGVYNEQFF
TGTGCCAGCAGTTACGCCCAGGGAGTGTACAATGAGCAGTTCTTC
>TRBV12-3/TRBV12-4|few|13|NA|TRBJ1-2
CASSFLGTWGYTF
TGTGCCAGCAGTTTTCTCGGGACTTGGGGCTACACCTTC
>TRBV29-1|NA|13|NA|TRBJ2-3
CSAAAGSTDTQYF
TGCAGCGCCGCCGCGGGGAGCACAGATACGCAGTATTTT
>TRBV7-2|many|14|NA|TRBJ2-7
CASSLGPTPLEQYF
TGTGCCAGCAGCCTCGGACCCACACCCCTCGAGCAGTACTTC
>TRBV7-2|few|15|NA|TRBJ1-3
CASSLGPSSGNTIYF
TGTGCCAGCAGCTTGGGACCGAGCTCTGGAAACACCATATATTTT
>TRBV27|NA|17|TRBD2|TRBJ2-4
CASSLLAGAIAKNIQYF
TGTGCCAGCAGTTTACTAGCGGGGGCTATAGCCAAAAACATTCAGTACTTC
>TRBV6-5|NA|16|NA|TRBJ1-4
CASSYRFNGFNENLFF
TGTGCCAGCAGTTACCGCTTTAATGGTTTTAATGAAAACCTGTTTTTT
>TRBV20-1|NA|11|NA|TRBJ1-6
CSAGDLEPLHF
TGCAGTGCTGGGGACCTTGAACCCCTCCACTTT
>TRBV7-3|few|16|NA|TRBJ2-2
CASSLIAVQNTGELFF
TGTGCCAGCAGCTTAATTGCCGTTCAGAACACCGGGGAGCTGTTTTTT
>TRBV11-2|few|15|NA|TRBJ1-3
CASSRTGSSGNTIYF
TGTGCCAGCAGCAGAACAGGTAGCTCTGGAAACACCATATATTTT
>TRBV9|NA|15|TRBD2|TRBJ2-7
CASSLDGTSGGEQYF
TGTGCCAGCAGCCTCGACGGGACTAGCGGGGGAGAGCAGTACTTC
>TRBV5-1|few|14|TRBD1|TRBJ2-3
CASRWDSSTDTQYF
TGCGCCAGCAGGTGGGACAGTAGCACAGATACGCAGTATTTT
>TRBV6-2/TRBV6-3|few|15|NA|TRBJ1-1
CASSYPTARRTEAFF
TGTGCCAGCAGTTACCCGACCGCTCGGAGGACTGAAGCTTTCTTT
>TRBV5-1|NA|13|NA|TRBJ1-1
CASSLVGWAEAFF
TGCGCCAGCAGCTTGGTGGGCTGGGCTGAAGCTTTCTTT
>TRBV30|NA|14|NA|TRBJ1-5
CASSGSGLNQPQHF
TGTGCCTCCTCGGGTTCGGGGCTTAATCAGCCCCAGCATTTT
>TRBV6-5|NA|13|NA|TRBJ2-7
CASSYTPRDEQYF
TGTGCCAGCAGTTATACCCCGCGGGACGAGCAGTACTTC